Below, one TCR beta chain is given with its context. No antigen is known for it. This specimen comes from a study of cytomegalovirus exposure and HLA in healthy donors. Findings and caveats of the study: As was reported, the HLA-A and HLA-B alleles of most subjects were accurately predicted from TCR beta sequences.

13 Jbeta primers and 60 Vbeta primers were used for the PCR. The repertoire was sequenced with immunoSEQ multiplex PCR; TCRdb's copy has only in-frame clones and lacks some. The top ten clones hold around 2.4% of a sample with about 180,000 clones, approximately 80% of them seen once. The sequenced sample was PBMCs. The TCR was taken from a man aged 55-75 years in good health and CMV-seronegative.

The CDR3 nucleotides are TGCGCCAGCAGCCTTGACAGGGTTCAAGAGACCCAGTACTTC. Amino acids: CASSLDRVQETQYF. The chain has TRBV4-3 and TRBJ2-5; 7 nucleotides match TRBD1. The CDR3 has 14 amino acids. J lost 2 bases, V lost 4 bases, and 4 bases had no gene match. The germline gives CDR1 LGHNA, CDR2 YSLEER.